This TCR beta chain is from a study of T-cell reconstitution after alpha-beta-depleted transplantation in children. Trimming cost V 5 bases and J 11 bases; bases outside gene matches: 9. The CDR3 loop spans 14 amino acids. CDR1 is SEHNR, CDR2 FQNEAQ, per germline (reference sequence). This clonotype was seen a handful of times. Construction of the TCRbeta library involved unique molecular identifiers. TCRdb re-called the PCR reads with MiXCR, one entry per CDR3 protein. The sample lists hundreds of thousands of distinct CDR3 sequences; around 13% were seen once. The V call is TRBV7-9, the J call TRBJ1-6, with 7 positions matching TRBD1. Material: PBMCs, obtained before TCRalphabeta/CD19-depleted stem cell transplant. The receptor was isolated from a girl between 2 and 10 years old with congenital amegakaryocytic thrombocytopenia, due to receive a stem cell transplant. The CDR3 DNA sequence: TGTGCCAGCAGCCTACAGGGGTTTACTACACCCCTCCACTTT. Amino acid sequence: CASSLQGFTTPLHF.